A selection of T cell receptor beta chains follows, all from one sample in a study of T-cell memory formation after mild COVID-19. TCRdb re-called the 5' RACE reads with MiXCR, one entry per CDR3 protein. The table lists about 390,000 distinct CDR3 sequences, roughly 15% of them singletons. What was sequenced was PBMCs or a T cell subset sorted from them (not recorded which). Receptor source: a man aged 18 to 35 who had mild COVID-19 (a few samples of this study predate the infection). Cell type and time point are not known. Both conserved end residues are part of each CDR3. The order of the fields is clone size, J gene, V gene, CDR3 protein. The listing skips clone size in some rows; elsewhere it reads once, few, many or a size class.

.,TRBJ1-1,TRBV5-8,CASSSHYTEAFF
.,TRBJ2-2,TRBV7-9,CASSLAPSSTGELFF
few,TRBJ2-3,TRBV7-3,CASSLGESTDTQYF
few,TRBJ2-3,TRBV27,CASSRGLSDTQYF
few,TRBJ1-5,TRBV7-6,CASSPAGTGKNQPQHF
.,TRBJ2-2,TRBV24-1,CATSGWTGATGELFF
.,TRBJ2-7,TRBV20-1,CSARRRAGYEQYF
.,TRBJ2-1,TRBV7-7,CASGPQGYNEQFF
once,TRBJ1-1,TRBV18,CASSPSVGQEAEAFF
few,TRBJ1-5,TRBV18,CASSFDRANQPQHF
.,TRBJ1-6,TRBV7-2,CASSRSSPLHF
.,TRBJ2-3,TRBV6-5,CASRPRGVFDTQYF
few,TRBJ2-2,TRBV7-6,CASSSSGGHTGELFF
many,TRBJ1-1,TRBV28,CASSFREGAFF
few,TRBJ1-5,TRBV4-1,CASSQDDQPQHF
few,TRBJ1-5,TRBV27,CASSPAGDSNQPQHF
.,TRBJ2-1,TRBV12-3/TRBV12-4,CASSDPNSYNEQFF
few,TRBJ2-2,TRBV11-2,CASSLAGHKNTGELFF
.,TRBJ2-7,TRBV30,CAWSWTGTESYEQYF
few,TRBJ1-1,TRBV6-2/TRBV6-3,CASSYWGRGTEAFF
.,TRBJ2-6,TRBV6-2/TRBV6-3,CASSYWRTGANVLTF
.,TRBJ2-2,TRBV7-3,CASSGDAGELFF
.,TRBJ1-5,TRBV19,CASSIIDNQPQHF
few,TRBJ2-3,TRBV30,CAWARTSGGDTQYF
.,TRBJ1-1,TRBV7-2,CASSLAIGTYTEAFF
few,TRBJ1-1,TRBV4-1,CASSQGQGSAEAFF
few,TRBJ1-1,TRBV12-3/TRBV12-4,CASSRTGATFNTEAFF
few,TRBJ2-1,TRBV2,CASQSSGHLYNEQFF
few,TRBJ2-3,TRBV6-2/TRBV6-3,CAIGRGAMYTQYF
many,TRBJ1-1,TRBV5-1,CASSLNPNTEAFF
many,TRBJ1-4,TRBV12-3/TRBV12-4,CASSYFGGEKLFF
.,TRBJ1-1,TRBV28,CASSVRGRPRLNTEAFF
few,TRBJ2-3,TRBV20-1,CSANPRLAGVTDTQYF
.,TRBJ1-5,TRBV6-2/TRBV6-3,CASSKRGTGGQPQHF
many,TRBJ2-5,TRBV5-4,CASSTGLDGETQYF
few,TRBJ1-2,TRBV7-9,CASTFLGAGDGYTF
.,TRBJ1-1,TRBV4-1,CASSGRNTEAFF
.,TRBJ2-1,TRBV7-9,CASSLLQAGGDEQFF
.,TRBJ2-2,TRBV7-2,CASSKTGTENTGELFF
few,TRBJ1-1,TRBV5-1,CASKGTGGMNTEAFF
.,TRBJ2-7,TRBV29-1,CSVELTGTNYEQYF
.,TRBJ1-2,TRBV27,CASSLDRDRGPGYTF
few,TRBJ1-4,TRBV12-3/TRBV12-4,CASTKTGAREKLFF
few,TRBJ1-1,TRBV6-5,CASSYSRSALEAFF
many,TRBJ2-5,TRBV2,CASTFWGGPQTQYF
few,TRBJ2-4,TRBV9,CASSVGVENIQYF
.,TRBJ1-2,TRBV7-9,CASSSMGQVFF